The source of this T cell receptor (beta chain) is a study of spatial heterogeneity in lung cancer. Time point here: blood at routine non-recurrence follow-up after resection. Whole RNA obtained from tumor, nontumor lung or frozen PBMC underwent sequencing without sorting. This clonotype was seen at least ten times. A unique molecular identifier was attached to every TCR cDNA molecule. Using its own MiXCR run on the 5' RACE reads, TCRdb lists one record per CDR3 protein. The repertoire holds about 94,000 distinct CDR3 sequences, with approximately 19% as singletons. This receptor was taken from a male donor with early-stage non-small cell lung cancer. This specimen consisted of PBMCs, obtained at follow-up.

The CDR3 DNA reads TGTGCCACCAGTGATCCCTTTCGGAGCTCCTACAATGAGCAGTTCTTC. As protein: CATSDPFRSSYNEQFF. The V gene is TRBV24-1, the J gene TRBJ2-1; D is unresolved. V was cut by 3 bases and J by 0 bases, with 11 bases left in between. The CDR3 spans 16 residues. Germline values: CDR1 KGHDR, CDR2 SFDVKD.